Below are 3 T cell receptor beta chains sequenced from a single sample in a study of cytomegalovirus exposure and HLA in healthy donors. Method: immunoSEQ multiplex PCR; TCRdb's copy keeps in-frame clones and lacks some. The data show over 60,000 clones, over 95% seen once. The specimen was PBMCs. The receptor set was obtained from a man between 18 and 29 years old in good health and CMV-seronegative.

This chain joins TRBV7-3 and TRBJ2-1; D is possibly TRBD2 (6 bases). The length of the CDR3 is 15 residues. The V end was cut by 2 bases, the J end by 3 bases, with 11 bases between. Germline V gives CDR1 SGHTA, CDR2 FQGTGA. The CDR3 loop reads CASSLGGGLYNEQFF. Here the CDR3 DNA reads TGTGCCAGCAGCTTAGGGGGAGGACTCTACAATGAGCAGTTCTTC.

The V gene is TRBV6-5, the J gene TRBJ1-2; D gene ambiguous. Per the germline V gene, CDR1 is MNHEY and CDR2 is SVGAGI. Trimming cost V 5 bases and J 6 bases, with 7 bases left between them. CDR3 length equals 11 residues. CDR3 sequence (DNA): TGTGCCAGCAGTCAGACTCATGGCTACACCTTC. As protein: CASSQTHGYTF.

This clone has only one observation. J is TRBJ2-3 and V is TRBV5-1; TRBD2 agrees at 9 bases. The length of the CDR3 is 14 residues. V gave up 4 bases and J gave up 6 bases; unmatched junction bases: 6. Germline V lookup: CDR1 SGHRS, CDR2 YFSETQ. The CDR3 reads CASSGTSQPDTQYF. CDR3 bases: TGCGCCAGCAGCGGGACTAGCCAACCGGATACGCAGTATTTT.